A selection of T cell receptor beta chains follows, all from one sample in a study of OX40 agonist ivuxolimab in advanced cancers. Repertoires were generated with immunoSEQ multiplex PCR, while TCRdb's copy carries only in-frame clones and drops some. The sample includes some 62,000 clones, 85% of them seen just once. This specimen consisted of CD4+ or CD8+ T cells sorted from blood, obtained in a trial of the OX40 agonist ivuxolimab. Receptor source: an adult with an advanced solid tumor such as melanoma, head and neck, liver or kidney cancer. The CDR3 runs from the conserved cysteine through the conserved F or W. D genes are given only for firm matches. The size field is filled for only some rows; it gives once, few, many or a size class.

TRBV30	.	once	TRBJ2-1	TGTGCCTGGAGTAAGGGAGATGAGCAGTTCTTC	CAWSKGDEQFF
TRBV7-2	TRBD2	.	TRBJ2-3	TGTGCCAGCAGCTTAGATAGCGGGAAGGAGCAGTATTTT	CASSLDSGKEQYF
TRBV28	.	once	TRBJ2-7	TGTGCCAGCAGCCCCGACAGGACTCTCCTATCTTTCTACGAGCAGTACTTC	CASSPDRTLLSFYEQYF
TRBV6-6	.	few	TRBJ2-7	TGTGCCATTAAGGGGGGGTCCTACGAGCAGTACTTC	CAIKGGSYEQYF
TRBV15	.	once	TRBJ1-3	TGTGCCACCAGCAGAGATAGGACTGTCTCTGGAAACACCATATATTTT	CATSRDRTVSGNTIYF
TRBV5-1	.	.	TRBJ2-5	TGCGCCAGCAGCTTGGTCGGGCAGGAAGAGACCCAGTACTTC	CASSLVGQEETQYF
TRBV14	TRBD2	.	TRBJ2-7	TGTGCCAGCAGCCGGCTAGCGGGAGGTGGGCACGAGCAGTACTTC	CASSRLAGGGHEQYF
TRBV28	.	once	TRBJ2-7	TGTGCCAGCAGTTTCGGGACCTCCTACGAGCAGTACTTC	CASSFGTSYEQYF
TRBV7-9	TRBD2	once	TRBJ2-3	TGTGCCAGCAGCTTAGCGCATAGCTACGGGACTAGCGGCACAGATACGCAGTATTTT	CASSLAHSYGTSGTDTQYF
TRBV19	.	.	TRBJ1-5	TGTGCCAGTAGTATATGGGACAGCAATCAGCCCCAGCATTTT	CASSIWDSNQPQHF
TRBV6-5	TRBD1	.	TRBJ2-2	TGTGCCAGCAGCGTAGACAGGGCCACCGGGGAGCTGTTTTTT	CASSVDRATGELFF
TRBV5-4	.	.	TRBJ2-2	TGTGCCAGCAGCTTGTGGCGGGGCGGAACCGGGGAGCTGTTTTTT	CASSLWRGGTGELFF
TRBV6-5	.	.	TRBJ2-3	TGTGCCAGCAGCACTACAGGGATGAGCACAGATACGCAGTATTTT	CASSTTGMSTDTQYF
TRBV19	TRBD1	.	TRBJ1-4	TGTGCCACCAGAGACCGCAGGGGGAATGAAAAACTGTTTTTT	CATRDRRGNEKLFF
TRBV5-1	TRBD2	.	TRBJ2-1	TGCGCCAGCAGCGGGGAAGCGGGAGAGGCCTACAATGAGCAGTTCTTC	CASSGEAGEAYNEQFF
TRBV11-3	.	.	TRBJ2-1	TGTGCCAGCAGCTTAATCGGTGGGTCCGATGAGCAGTTCTTC	CASSLIGGSDEQFF
TRBV19	TRBD2	few	TRBJ2-2	TGTGCCAGCGGGGGACTAGCGGGATTTCGAGACTCCGGGGAGCTGTTTTTT	CASGGLAGFRDSGELFF
TRBV11-3	.	.	TRBJ2-3	TGTGCCAGCAGCTTTGGGTGGGGGGATAGCACAGATACGCAGTATTTT	CASSFGWGDSTDTQYF
TRBV25-1	.	.	TRBJ1-4	TGTGCCAGCAGCAGGGAAGAAAAACTGTTTTTT	CASSREEKLFF
TRBV28	.	.	TRBJ1-5	TGTGCCAGCAGATCCCGGGGGTCCAGACGCAATCAGCCCCAGCATTTT	CASRSRGSRRNQPQHF
TRBV7-9	.	once	TRBJ1-2	TGTGCCAGCAGCTCTGGGGCGGACCCCGATTATGGCTACACCTTC	CASSSGADPDYGYTF
TRBV10-1	.	.	TRBJ2-5	TGCGCCAGCAGTGGGGGCTTCCAAGAGACCCAGTACTTC	CASSGGFQETQYF
TRBV7-2	TRBD1	.	TRBJ2-6	TGTGCCAGCAGCTCAGGGGGCTCTGGGGCCAACGTCCTGACTTTC	CASSSGGSGANVLTF